These 28 T cell receptor beta chains were all obtained from the same sample, sequenced in a study of T cells in Graves' hyperthyroidism and ophthalmopathy (dated by TCRdb to between 2017 and 2020). Receptors were amplified or captured by multiplex PCR. Sequencing was performed on an Illumina HiSeq 2000. The TCR beta CDR3 regions were amplified from RNA transcripts. A first-round RT-PCR of the TCR CDR3 used the HTBI primer set with the Qiagen OneStep RT-PCR kit. TCRdb trimmed public reads at Q25 via fastp, called clones via MiXCR and kept in-frame beta chains. Rows are combined by CDR3 protein, so each entry shows the most common genes and DNA. The table for this sample lists a few hundred thousand distinct CDR3 sequences; 19% of them were counted only once. The ten largest clones take up approximately 4% of the sample. Source material: blood. The source is a woman between 18 and 30 years old with Graves' hyperthyroidism.

This clonotype was observed many times. The chain uses TRBV29-1 and TRBJ1-1; D is ambiguous. Germline CDR1 is SQVTM and CDR2 is ANQGSEA. V lost 7 bases, J lost 6 bases, and 15 bases lay in between. The CDR3 loop spans 12 amino acids. CDR3 DNA sequence: TGCAGCGGGCGGGAGGGAAGGGCTGAAGCTTTCTTT. Translation: CSGREGRAEAFF.

In the case of this clonotype: Possible read error: a much larger clone is one base away. The chain is built from TRBV20-1 and TRBJ2-5; TRBD1 aligns across 10 bases. Germline CDR1 DFQATT, CDR2 SNEGSKA (reference sequence). The CDR3 loop spans 15 amino acids. CDR3 nucleotide sequence: TGCAGTGCTAGAGACCAGGGACAGGGGTGGGAGACCAAGTACTTC. Translated: CSARDQGQGWETKYF.

This clonotype was counted ten times or more. The chain uses TRBV7-3 and TRBJ1-1; TRBD1 matches at 8 bases. CDR1 and CDR2 from the germline V gene are SGHTA and FQGTGA. This CDR3 has 15 residues. With V trimmed by 5 bases and J by 2 bases, 7 bases remained unmatched. The CDR3 region has the DNA TGTGCCAGCAGCCTCATGACAGGGGTAAACACTGAAGCTTTCTTT. Its translation is CASSLMTGVNTEAFF.

In this sample, this clonotype turned up many times. This chain uses TRBV24-1 with TRBJ2-5, with a possible D match to TRBD2 (5 bases). The germline gives CDR1 KGHDR, CDR2 SFDVKD. CDR3 length: 15 residues. The V gene lost 4 bases and the J gene lost 5 bases, with 16 bases spanning the gap. CDR3 in amino acids: CATSESGGRRETQYF. The CDR3 coding sequence is TGTGCCACCAGTGAGTCAGGAGGTCGGAGGGAGACCCAGTACTTC.

The table lists this clonotype with many counts. This sequence joins TRBV2 and TRBJ1-1; D gene uncertain. The V end lost 5 bases, the J end lost 5 bases, and 15 bases lay between the germline ends. The CDR3 totals 14 residues. Germline V lookup: CDR1 SNHLY, CDR2 FYNNEI. Here the CDR3 DNA reads TGTGCCAGCAGTCGGCCAGGCCTGAGGACTGAAGCTTTCTTT. Translated, it gives CASSRPGLRTEAFF.

As regards this clonotype: A much bigger clone sits one base away, suggesting this may be a read error. The rearrangement links TRBV7-9 to TRBJ2-5; D is undetermined. The CDR3 extends over 14 amino acids. The V gene's germline CDR1 is SEHNR and CDR2 FQNEAQ (reference sequence). The CDR3 region is CASSLSRYQESQYF. The CDR3 region has the DNA TGTGCCAGCAGCTTATCGCGGTACCAAGAGTCCCAGTACTTC.

This clonotype has only one observation. Just one base apart from a much larger clone, this may be a read error. V usage is TRBV29-1 and J usage is TRBJ2-5; no clear D gene. The CDR3 runs to 14 residues. Germline V gene sequence: CDR1 SQVTM, CDR2 ANQGSEA. CDR3 sequence reads: CSGTLEWYQETQNF. Written as DNA, the CDR3 is TGCAGCGGAACCCTTGAATGGTACCAAGAGACCCAGAACTTC.

This clonotype was observed many times. The CDR3 region is CASSIGQGYGYTF. CDR3 bases: TGTGCCAGCAGCATCGGACAGGGCTATGGCTACACCTTC. The rearrangement links TRBV11-2 to TRBJ1-2; the match to TRBD1 covers 8 bases. The CDR3 contains 13 residues. The germline CDR1 and CDR2 sequences are SGHAT and FQNNGV. V trimming: 5 bases; J trimming: 4 bases; junction bases outside the gene matches: 3.

This clonotype has a count of ten or more. The chain uses TRBV30 and TRBJ1-5; D is perhaps TRBD1 (5 bases). Trimming stripped 1 base from V and 6 bases from J, with 13 bases between. The CDR3 contains 14 residues. Per germline, CDR1 GTSNPN and CDR2 SVGIG (reference sequence). The chain's CDR3 is CAWSGRVLVQPQHF. The CDR3 DNA is TGTGCCTGGAGTGGCAGGGTGTTAGTTCAGCCCCAGCATTTT.

This clonotype has ten or more counts. The chain recombines TRBV19 with TRBJ2-6; D uncertain. Germline CDR1 LNHDA, CDR2 SQIVND (reference sequence). Trimming took off 1 base at V and 12 bases at J, with 7 bases between the two ends. There are 12 residues in the CDR3. The CDR3 DNA follows: TGTGCCAGTAGTATAGGCCCCGGCGTCCTGACTTTC. This encodes CASSIGPGVLTF.

This clonotype was counted many times. The chain recombines TRBV6-2 or TRBV6-3 with TRBJ2-7; D is undetermined. Per the germline V gene, CDR1 is MNHEY and CDR2 is SVGEGT. This CDR3 region has 14 residues. V lost 4 bases to trimming and J lost 1 base, with 11 bases between them. The CDR3 nucleotides are TGTGCCAGCAGTTCTCCCGGCCGGTCCTACGAGCAGTACTTC. Amino acid sequence: CASSSPGRSYEQYF.

In its sample, this clonotype was seen many times. This chain links TRBV6-1 with TRBJ1-1; D unresolved. Germline V gene data show CDR1 as MNHNS and CDR2 as SASEGT. Between the trimmed V and J ends, which lost 6 bases and 0 bases, there was a span of 8 bases. The CDR3 has 13 residues. CDR3 coding DNA: TGTGCCAGCAGATCGACTGTGAACACTGAAGCTTTCTTT. Translated, it gives CASRSTVNTEAFF.

The sample holds many counts of this clonotype. The chain has TRBV11-1 and TRBJ1-1; weak D call: TRBD1 (5 bases). V was cut by 7 bases and J by 2 bases, with 11 bases left in between. Germline CDR1 SGHAT, CDR2 FQDESV (reference sequence). The CDR3 has 13 residues. The CDR3: CASKRGVNTEAFF. In DNA, the CDR3 is TGTGCCAGCAAACGGGGGGTAAACACTGAAGCTTTCTTT.

This clonotype was counted ten times or more. This chain connects TRBV10-2 to TRBJ1-2; 8 nucleotides match TRBD1. The V and J ends lost 7 bases and 4 bases, in that order; junction bases with no gene match: 5. This CDR3 has 13 amino acids. Germline CDR1 WSHSY, CDR2 SAAADI. As DNA, the CDR3 is TGCGCCAGCACGGGTGGACAGGGCTATGGCTACACCTTC. Protein product: CASTGGQGYGYTF.

This clonotype was detected many times. The junction and the germline gene differ at one end; a read error may be behind it. The gene calls are TRBV20-1 and TRBJ2-5; 11 bases fit TRBD2. The CDR3 runs to 18 residues. CDR1 and CDR2 (germline): DFQATT, SNEGSKA (reference sequence). The CDR3 reads CSARTNSGGATLQKTQYF. In DNA, the CDR3 is TGCAGTGCTAGAACAAATAGCGGGGGGGCGACTCTCCAAAAGACCCAGTACTTC.

J is TRBJ1-1 and V is TRBV10-3, with 9 bases identical to TRBD1. V lost 3 bases to trimming and J lost 5 bases; unmatched junction nucleotides: 7. There are 15 residues in the CDR3. Germline CDR1 reads ENHRY; CDR2 reads SYGVKD. CDR3 protein: CAISDHRGRGTEAFF. The CDR3 bases are TGTGCCATCAGTGACCACAGGGGGCGCGGAACTGAAGCTTTCTTT.

There are many counts of this clonotype. The CDR3 region is CASSTTGGSLETQYF. In nucleotides, the CDR3 is TGTGCCAGCAGTACGACAGGGGGAAGTTTGGAGACCCAGTACTTC. The V and J genes are TRBV6-5 and TRBJ2-5, with TRBD1 matching over 9 bases. Trimming removed 5 bases from V and 5 bases from J; junction bases left unmatched: 9. The germline V gene has CDR1 MNHEY and CDR2 SVGAGI. The CDR3 runs 15 residues.

The chain has TRBV12-3 or TRBV12-4 and TRBJ2-5; D tentatively reads TRBD1 or TRBD2 (6 bases each). CDR3 size: 18 residues. V was pared by 0 bases and J by 2 bases, with 19 bases between. The CDR3, as DNA: TGTGCCAGCAGTTTAGCCCTTTGGGGGGCGGCAGGGCAAGAGACCCAGTACTTC. The encoded protein is CASSLALWGAAGQETQYF.

Ten or more counts support this clonotype. V is TRBV7-9 and J is TRBJ1-2, with D tentatively TRBD1 (5 bases). Trimming removed 5 bases at V and 3 bases at J, with 16 bases between. The CDR3 is 15 amino acids. CDR1 and CDR2 from the germline V gene are SEHNR and FQNEAQ (reference sequence). The CDR3 coding sequence is TGTGCCAGCAGCGCCCAAGGGGCCGCTTACTATGGCTACACCTTC. It is translated as CASSAQGAAYYGYTF.

This clonotype was counted at least ten times. The gene calls are TRBV29-1 and TRBJ2-5; D unclear. Trimming took off 5 bases at V and 4 bases at J, with 11 bases between the two ends. CDR3 size: 12 residues. Germline V lookup: CDR1 SQVTM, CDR2 ANQGSEA. The CDR3 loop is CSVKPSRETQYF. CDR3 nucleotide sequence: TGCAGCGTTAAACCATCCAGAGAGACCCAGTACTTC.

This sequence joins TRBV6-2 or TRBV6-3 and TRBJ1-5; D is uncertain. The CDR3 contains 16 residues. Germline values: CDR1 MNHEY, CDR2 SVGEGT. Trimming removed 3 bases at V and 0 bases at J, with 12 bases between. CDR3 sequence: CASSYRRSYSNQPQHF. The CDR3 DNA reads as TGTGCCAGCAGTTATCGACGGTCCTATAGCAATCAGCCCCAGCATTTT.

This clonotype was observed many times. The gene calls are TRBV18 and TRBJ1-2; D not resolved. Trimming removed 1 base from V and 5 bases from J, with 11 bases in between. CDR3 size: 14 residues. Germline V gives CDR1 KGHSH, CDR2 LQKENI. CDR3 loop: CASSPRWVEYGYTF. CDR3 sequence (DNA): TGTGCCAGCTCACCACGCTGGGTGGAGTATGGCTACACCTTC.

This clonotype was detected ten times or more. This chain connects TRBV5-1 to TRBJ2-2; possible D gene TRBD1, 6 bases. Germline lookup yields CDR1 SGHRS and CDR2 YFSETQ. The CDR3 totals 13 residues. Trimming cost V 7 bases and J 3 bases, with 10 bases left between them. This chain's CDR3 is CASFGQHTGELFF. CDR3 DNA: TGCGCCAGCTTCGGACAGCACACCGGGGAGCTGTTTTTT.

This clonotype was counted ten times or more. The chain has TRBV6-1 and TRBJ1-5; no definite D call. The CDR3 is 13 amino acids. CDR1 is MNHNS, CDR2 SASEGT, per germline. Trimming shortened V by 4 bases and J by 5 bases, and 9 bases separated the two germline ends. This chain's CDR3 is CASSVLRDQPQHF. CDR3 coding DNA: TGTGCCAGCAGTGTCCTTCGGGATCAGCCCCAGCATTTT.

With regard to this clonotype: This may stem from a read error, because a much larger clone lies one nucleotide away. The chain joins TRBV7-2 to TRBJ1-1; D perhaps matches TRBD1 (6 bases). Germline V gene sequence: CDR1 SGHTA, CDR2 FQGNSA. This CDR3 contains 14 residues. The CDR3 DNA sequence: TGTGCCAGCAGCTTTACAGGGTTGAACACTGAAGTTTTCTTT. Translation: CASSFTGLNTEVFF.

At least ten counts were recorded for this clonotype. The chain links TRBV6-1 to TRBJ1-1; 9 bases are shared with TRBD1. The CDR3 spans 16 residues. Germline V gene sequence: CDR1 MNHNS, CDR2 SASEGT. Losses at the gene ends were 6 bases for V and 0 bases for J; bases not matched to a gene: 8. The CDR3 loop is CASREDRGLMNTEAFF. The CDR3, as DNA: TGTGCCAGCAGAGAGGACAGGGGCCTTATGAACACTGAAGCTTTCTTT.

This clonotype has more than one count but fewer than ten. It may be a read error: a sequence one base away is much more abundant. The V call is TRBV11-3, the J call TRBJ2-7, with D possibly being TRBD1 (6 bases). Germline CDR1 reads SGHNT; CDR2 reads YENEEA. V lost 4 bases and J 1 base, leaving 11 bases between the germline ends. The CDR3 spans 14 residues. The CDR3 coding sequence is TGTGCCAGCAGCTCGGACAGAATGTCCTACGAGCAGTACTTC. This encodes CASSSDRMSYEQYF. Looking up the rest from reference TRBV11-3 and TRBJ2-7 gives the full variable domain: EAGVVQSPRYKIIEKKQPVAFWCNPISGHNTLYWYLQNLGQGPELLIRYENEEAVDDSQLPKDRFSAERLKGVDSTLKIQPAELGDSAVYLCASSSDRMSYEQYFGPGTRLTVT.

This clonotype was seen repeatedly, ten times or more. V usage is TRBV12-3 or TRBV12-4 and J usage is TRBJ1-5; TRBD1 is a possible D gene (5 bases). Trimming stripped 2 bases from V and 6 bases from J, with 11 bases between. The CDR3 spans 14 residues. CDR3 protein: CASSLLAGPQPQHF. In nucleotides, the CDR3 is TGTGCCAGCAGTTTACTGGCGGGGCCTCAGCCCCAGCATTTT.